This T cell receptor (beta chain) appears in the sequencing data of a study of OX40 agonist ivuxolimab in advanced cancers. At the level of the whole study: Ivuxolimab was a fully human IgG2 agonistic monoclonal antibody targeting the costimulatory receptor OX40 (CD134). The paper covers the monotherapy dose-escalation part of the phase I ivuxolimab trial, which included N of about 50 patients. Partial responses occurred in three dose-escalation patients: two with cutaneous melanoma and one with hepatocellular carcinoma. In the dose-escalation cohort, 82.7% of patients were male, and the mean age was around 60 years, with a range of roughly 20 to 79. Intravenous ivuxolimab was administered to patients every 2 weeks at six dose levels: 0.01, 0.1, 0.3, 1.5, 3 and 10 mg/kg. Peripheral TCRbeta sequencing was intended to test whether TCR sequence diversity was altered and clonal T-cell expansion was caused by ivuxolimab. Among the roughly 54 dose-escalation patients, roughly 20 had hepatocellular carcinoma, approximately 15 melanoma, 9 renal cell carcinoma and 9 head and neck cancer. Patients were allowed to have had prior anti-PD-1, anti-PD-L1 or anti-CTLA-4 therapy, and 30% to 40% of the dose-escalation patients had previously received checkpoint inhibitors.

Concerning this clone itself: Its antigen is not yet known. Within one base of it there is no much larger clone, and no base qualities were kept.

Patients with autoimmune disease history or receiving systemic immunosuppression were excluded from the trial. Peripheral blood for TCR sequencing was collected from all dose cohorts at baseline, on cycle 4 day 1, and on cycle 7 day 1. The samples were drawn from a first-in-human, open-label, multicenter phase I dose-escalation trial of ivuxolimab. Adults with locally advanced or metastatic melanoma, renal cell carcinoma, hepatocellular carcinoma or head and neck squamous cell carcinoma were enrolled in the trial. Before TCR sequencing, CD4+ T cells and CD8+ T cells were sorted from peripheral blood as separate populations. V is pared back by 4 bases and J by 0 bases, with 11 bases lying between the germline termini. The germline V gene yields SGHVS for CDR1 and FQNEAQ for CDR2. The CDR3 runs 15 residues from the cysteine to the phenylalanine. CDR3 DNA only is kept here, 45 bases in frame from base 1.

To sequence the TCRbeta CDR3 region, genomic DNA was isolated from the sorted cells. The immunoSEQ Assay was used for sequencing of TCRbeta CDR3 regions. Here the immuneACCESS table is served through TCRdb, limited to in-frame sequences with V and J called. Missing clones are a known gap in these copies; in checked studies unresolved V genes cover under half, and the rest lacks a known reason. In this sample the table shows around 46,000 clones, roughly four fifths of which occur a single time. About 1.8% of the sample goes to the ten largest clones. The investigation overall reported the following: In partial responders in the 0.1-3.0 mg/kg groups, normalized peripheral clonal expansion was found to be among the lowest, especially among CD8+ T cells. Low levels of normalized T-cell clonal expansion were also shown by some nonresponding patients. On average, CD8+ T cells showed more expanded clones than CD4+ T cells after ivuxolimab. Clonal expansion of both CD4+ and CD8+ blood T cells was observed from baseline to week 6 at doses 0.1 to 3.0 mg/kg. Which antigens the clonally expanded peripheral T cells were specific for was not determined.

The sequencing used CD4+ or CD8+ T cells sorted from blood, collected in a trial of the OX40 agonist ivuxolimab. This chain joins TRBV7-8 to TRBJ2-3, and perhaps TRBD2 as D gene, on 5 matching bases. This TCR was recovered from an adult with an advanced solid tumor such as melanoma, head and neck, liver or kidney cancer. The DNA reads as follows: TGTGCCAGCAGCTCCTGGACTGGGAGCACAGATACGCAGTATTTT. The translation is CASSSWTGSTDTQYF.